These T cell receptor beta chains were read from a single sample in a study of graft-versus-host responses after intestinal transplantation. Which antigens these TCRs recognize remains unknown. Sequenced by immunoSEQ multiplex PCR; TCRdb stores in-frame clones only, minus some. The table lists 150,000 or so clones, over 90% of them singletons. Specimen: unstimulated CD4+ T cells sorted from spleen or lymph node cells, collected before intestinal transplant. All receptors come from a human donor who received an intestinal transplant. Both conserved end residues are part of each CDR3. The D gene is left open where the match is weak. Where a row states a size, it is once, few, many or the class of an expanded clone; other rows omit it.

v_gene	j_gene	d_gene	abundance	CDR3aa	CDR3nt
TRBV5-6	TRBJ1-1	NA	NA	CASSVGLVGTEAFF	TGTGCCAGCAGCGTGGGACTGGTGGGTACTGAAGCTTTCTTT
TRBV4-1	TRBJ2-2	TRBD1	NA	CASIDTGTGVTGELFF	TGCGCCAGCATCGATACGGGGACAGGGGTGACCGGGGAGCTGTTTTTT
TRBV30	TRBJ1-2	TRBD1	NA	CAWMDRGGYTF	TGTGCCTGGATGGACAGGGGTGGCTACACCTTC
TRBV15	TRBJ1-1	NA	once	CATSMQGWGEAFF	TGTGCCACCAGCATGCAGGGATGGGGTGAAGCTTTCTTT
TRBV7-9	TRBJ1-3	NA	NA	CASTVGGGSGNTIYF	TGTGCCAGCACCGTAGGAGGAGGCTCTGGAAACACCATATATTTT
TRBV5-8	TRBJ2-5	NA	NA	CASSLLVVEETQYF	TGTGCCAGCAGCTTGTTAGTAGTGGAAGAGACCCAGTACTTC
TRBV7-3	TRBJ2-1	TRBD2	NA	CASSSLAGASEQFF	TGTGCCAGCAGCTCCCTAGCGGGAGCGAGCGAGCAGTTCTTC
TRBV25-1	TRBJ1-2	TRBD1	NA	CASSEYPRTGADGYTF	TGTGCCAGCAGTGAATACCCCCGGACAGGGGCGGATGGCTACACCTTC
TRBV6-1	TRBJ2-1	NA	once	CASSETLVVNEQFF	TGTGCCAGCAGTGAAACGTTAGTGGTTAATGAGCAGTTCTTC
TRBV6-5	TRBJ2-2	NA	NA	CASSVGINTGELFF	TGTGCCAGCTCCGTTGGGATTAACACCGGGGAGCTGTTTTTT
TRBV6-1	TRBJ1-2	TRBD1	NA	CASSEAQGANYGYTF	TGTGCCAGCAGTGAAGCACAGGGGGCCAACTATGGCTACACCTTC
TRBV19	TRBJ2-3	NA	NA	CASSRTDTQYF	TGTGCCAGTAGTCGGACAGATACGCAGTATTTT
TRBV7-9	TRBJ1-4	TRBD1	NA	CASSLVDRALNEKLFF	TGTGCCAGCAGCTTGGTTGACAGGGCCCTTAATGAAAAACTGTTTTTT
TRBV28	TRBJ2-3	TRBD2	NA	CASSSSSGRWSTDTQYF	TGTGCCAGCAGCTCCTCTAGCGGGAGGTGGAGCACAGATACGCAGTATTTT
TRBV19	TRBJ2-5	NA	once	CASSMGTAPETQYF	TGTGCCAGTAGTATGGGAACAGCGCCAGAGACCCAGTACTTC
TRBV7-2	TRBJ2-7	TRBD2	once	CASSRTSGLPYEQYF	TGTGCCAGCAGCCGGACTAGCGGGCTACCCTACGAGCAGTACTTC
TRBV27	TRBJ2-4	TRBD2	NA	CASGREVLGGIQYF	TGTGCTTCGGGGCGGGAGGTCCTGGGGGGCATTCAGTACTTC
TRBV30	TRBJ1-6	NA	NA	CAWSPLSSYNSPLHF	TGTGCCTGGAGCCCGCTGAGCTCCTATAATTCACCCCTCCACTTT